This paragraph covers one T cell receptor (beta chain) sequence. This sample is drawn from a study of blood T cell repertoires in COVID-19. Turning to the study itself: Acute-phase and convalescent COVID-19 samples originated in the United States, Italy and Spain. PBMCs, B-cell-depleted T cells, or T cells provided the cDNA or gDNA that made up the material.

In the original analysis: Using reference gene primer amplification, nucleated cell counts were estimated. Method: immunoSEQ multiplex PCR; TCRdb's copy keeps in-frame clones and lacks some. The V and J calls and clone size come from that table; D and trimming were worked out from the DNA. The sample includes approximately 250,000 clones, around nine tenths of them seen just once. CDR1 is SGHDN, CDR2 FVKESK, per germline. The CDR3 is 16 residues long. V gave up 3 bases and J gave up 0 bases, with 13 bases separating them. The sample was peripheral blood. The J gene is TRBJ2-3, the V gene TRBV14; perhaps TRBD2 as D (6 bases). This sequence was found in a woman aged 60-75 years who had recovered from COVID-19. Here the CDR3 DNA reads TGTGCCAGCAGCCAGGGATGGCGGGGTAGCACAGATACGCAGTATTTT. Translated, it gives CASSQGWRGSTDTQYF.